This section outlines one TCR beta chain sequence together with its context. This CDR3 is 13 amino acids long. CDR1 and CDR2 from the germline V gene are ENHRY and SYGVKD. Trimming took 6 bases from V and 1 from J, leaving 9 bases between them. The data were obtained in a study of T cell changes during pregnancy in multiple sclerosis. Generated by immunoSEQ multiplex PCR, the TCRdb table keeps only in-frame clones and is missing some. Altogether under 20,000 clones are present, about 88% being singletons, with the ten largest covering around 7.7%. The sample consisted of CD8+ T cells from peripheral blood mononuclear cells, taken in the second trimester of pregnancy. V usage is TRBV10-3 and J usage is TRBJ1-1; D not resolved. This receptor was taken from a female donor in good health, enrolled as a control in a pregnancy study. CDR3 amino acids: CAIRGGGNTEAFF. CDR3 sequence (DNA): TGTGCCATCAGGGGAGGTGGGAACACTGAAGCTTTCTTT.